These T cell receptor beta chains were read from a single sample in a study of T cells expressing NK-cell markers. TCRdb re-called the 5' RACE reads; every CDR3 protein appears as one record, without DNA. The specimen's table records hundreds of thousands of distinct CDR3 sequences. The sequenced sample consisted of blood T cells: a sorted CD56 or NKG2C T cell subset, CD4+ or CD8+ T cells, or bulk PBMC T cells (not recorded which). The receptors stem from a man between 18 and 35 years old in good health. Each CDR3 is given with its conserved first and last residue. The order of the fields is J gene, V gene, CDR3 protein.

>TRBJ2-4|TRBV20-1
CSARDVTSGKNIQYF
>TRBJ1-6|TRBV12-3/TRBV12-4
CASSQERSGTGRAPLHF
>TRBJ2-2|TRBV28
CASRLAGEVGELFF
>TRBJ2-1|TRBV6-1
CASSSWEDDNEQFF
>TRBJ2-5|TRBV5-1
CASSLEGWTGRETQYF
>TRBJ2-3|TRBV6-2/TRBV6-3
CASSLGGRSRKNF
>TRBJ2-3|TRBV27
CASSSAGTGTPDTQYF
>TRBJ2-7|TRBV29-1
CSVTGLLSYEQYF
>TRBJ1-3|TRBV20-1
CSARGTSSGNTIYF
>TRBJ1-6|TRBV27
CASSLVGFEPLHF
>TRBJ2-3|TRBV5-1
CASSLVPRPDTQYF
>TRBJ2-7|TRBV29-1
CSVEVLKDRVPYEQYF
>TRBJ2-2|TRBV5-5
CASSSGQENTGELFF
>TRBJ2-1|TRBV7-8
CASSGSSGVSSYNEQFF
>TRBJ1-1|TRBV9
CASSVVYQGVSGTEAFF
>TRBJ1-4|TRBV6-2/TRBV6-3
CASSYSSGTTNEKLFF
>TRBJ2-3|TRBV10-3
CAIKLSFGTDTQYF
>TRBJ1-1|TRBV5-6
CASSLPGSEAFF
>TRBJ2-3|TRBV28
CASSFKGTAQYF
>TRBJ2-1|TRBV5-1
CASSHGTSGRLSSYNEQFF
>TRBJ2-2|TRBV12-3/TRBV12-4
CASSFNTGASRTGELFF
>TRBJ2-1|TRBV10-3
CAIKPGQGNEQFF
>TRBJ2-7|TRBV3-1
CASSQVEDEQYF
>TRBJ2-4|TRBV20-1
CSARMGGESLPKNIQYF
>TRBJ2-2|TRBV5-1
CASHGVGELFF
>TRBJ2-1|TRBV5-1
CASSLDRYGGEQFF